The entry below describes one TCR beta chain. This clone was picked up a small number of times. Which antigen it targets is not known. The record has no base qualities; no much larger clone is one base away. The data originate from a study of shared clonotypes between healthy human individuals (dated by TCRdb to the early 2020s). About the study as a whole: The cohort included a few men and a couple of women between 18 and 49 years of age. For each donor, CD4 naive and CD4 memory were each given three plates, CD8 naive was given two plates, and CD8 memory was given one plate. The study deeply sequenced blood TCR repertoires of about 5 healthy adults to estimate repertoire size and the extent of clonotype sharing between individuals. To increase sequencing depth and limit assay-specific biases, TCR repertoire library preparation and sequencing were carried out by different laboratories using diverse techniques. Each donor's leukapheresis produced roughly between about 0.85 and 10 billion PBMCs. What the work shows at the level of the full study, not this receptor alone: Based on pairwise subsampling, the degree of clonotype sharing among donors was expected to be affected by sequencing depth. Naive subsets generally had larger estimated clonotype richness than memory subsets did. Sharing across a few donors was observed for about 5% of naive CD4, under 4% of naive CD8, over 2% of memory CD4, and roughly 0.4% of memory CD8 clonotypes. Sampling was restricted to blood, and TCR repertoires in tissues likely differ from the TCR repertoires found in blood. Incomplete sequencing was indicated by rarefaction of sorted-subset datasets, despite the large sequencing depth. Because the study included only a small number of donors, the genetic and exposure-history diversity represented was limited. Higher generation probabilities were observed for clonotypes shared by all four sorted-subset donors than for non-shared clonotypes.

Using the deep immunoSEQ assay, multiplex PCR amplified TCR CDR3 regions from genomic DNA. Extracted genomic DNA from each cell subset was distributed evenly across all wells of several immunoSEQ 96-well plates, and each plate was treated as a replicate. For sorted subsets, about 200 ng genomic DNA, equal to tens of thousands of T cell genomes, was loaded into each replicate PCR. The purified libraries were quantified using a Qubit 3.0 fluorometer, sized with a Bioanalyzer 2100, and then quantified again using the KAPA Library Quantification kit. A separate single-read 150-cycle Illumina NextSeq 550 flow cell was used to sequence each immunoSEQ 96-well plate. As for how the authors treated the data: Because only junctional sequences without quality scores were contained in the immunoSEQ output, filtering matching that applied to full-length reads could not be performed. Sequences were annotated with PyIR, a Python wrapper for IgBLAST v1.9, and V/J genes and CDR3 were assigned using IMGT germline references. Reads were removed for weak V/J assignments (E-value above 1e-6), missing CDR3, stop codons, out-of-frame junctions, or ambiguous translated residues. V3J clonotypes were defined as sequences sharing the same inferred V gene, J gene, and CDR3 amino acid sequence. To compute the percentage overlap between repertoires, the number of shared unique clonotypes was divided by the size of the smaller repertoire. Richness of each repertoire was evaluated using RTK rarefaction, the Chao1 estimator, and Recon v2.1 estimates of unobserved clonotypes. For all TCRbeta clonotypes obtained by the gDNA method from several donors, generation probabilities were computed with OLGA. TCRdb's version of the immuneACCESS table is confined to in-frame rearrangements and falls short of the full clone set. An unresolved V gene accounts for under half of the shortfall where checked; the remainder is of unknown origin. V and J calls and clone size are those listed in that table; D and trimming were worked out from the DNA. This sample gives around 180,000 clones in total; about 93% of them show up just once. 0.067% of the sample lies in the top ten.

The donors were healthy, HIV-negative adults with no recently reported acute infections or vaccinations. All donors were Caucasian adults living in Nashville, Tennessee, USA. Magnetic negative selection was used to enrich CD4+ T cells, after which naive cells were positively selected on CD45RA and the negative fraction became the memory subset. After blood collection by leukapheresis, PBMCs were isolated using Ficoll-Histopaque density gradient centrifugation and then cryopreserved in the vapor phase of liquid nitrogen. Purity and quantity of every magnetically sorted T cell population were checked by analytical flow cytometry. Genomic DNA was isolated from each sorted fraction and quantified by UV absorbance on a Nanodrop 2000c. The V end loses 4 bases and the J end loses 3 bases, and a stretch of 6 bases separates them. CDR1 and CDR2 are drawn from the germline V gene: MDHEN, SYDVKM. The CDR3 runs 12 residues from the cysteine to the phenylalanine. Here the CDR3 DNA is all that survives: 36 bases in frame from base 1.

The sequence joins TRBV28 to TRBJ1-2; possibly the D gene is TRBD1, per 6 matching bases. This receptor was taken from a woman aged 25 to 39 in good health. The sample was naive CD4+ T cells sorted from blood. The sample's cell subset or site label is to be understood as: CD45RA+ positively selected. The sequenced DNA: TGTGCCAGCAGTTCAGGGGACTATGGCTACACCTTC. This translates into CASSSGDYGYTF.